This TCR beta chain emerged from a study of human T cells and chemical hapten exposure. Study as a whole: Upper-back patch tests with 0.01% DPC were read at 6 days.

During construction of the library, unique molecular identifiers were attached to individual cDNA molecules for quantitative, reproducible TCR counting. MiXCR was run by TCRdb on the RACE reads, yielding one entry per CDR3 protein. The sample shows a few hundred thousand distinct CDR3 sequences, 6% to 7% of them seen only once. Trimming pared 7 bases from V and 0 bases from J, leaving 21 bases between. Germline-derived CDR1 and CDR2 are SQVTM and ANQGSEA. The CDR3 has 16 amino acids. The sample's time point: patch test 2, 6 weeks after DPC sensitization. Treatment described: therapeutic diphenylcyclopropenone sensitization with weekly scalp DPC. Blood sampling occurred before each patch-test application.

The V and J genes are TRBV29-1 and TRBJ1-2; D is ambiguous. This material consisted of whole blood, taken in connection with sensitization to the hapten diphenylcyclopropenone (DPC). This clonotype was obtained from a woman aged 18-35 years with alopecia areata. Some clones in this sample may be carry-over from other donors' samples. In DNA form, the CDR3 reads TGCAGCGCCCTGGGCCTTCGGGGAGCAGCTAACTATGGCTACACCTTC. Translation: CSALGLRGAANYGYTF.